Reported below is one TCR beta chain. A much bigger clone sits one base away, suggesting this may be a read error. The sample originates from a study of glioma-infiltrating T cells. Amplification of TCR alpha and beta CDR3 regions from RNA used iRepertoire nested multiplex PCR. TCRdb used MiXCR to reprocess the multiplex PCR reads, holding one entry per CDR3 protein. The table has some 190,000 distinct CDR3 sequences, about 32% seen once. The CDR3 sequence is 18 residues long. The V and J ends lost 8 bases and 4 bases, in that order; junction bases with no gene match: 16. Germline V CDR1 and CDR2: MNHNY, SVGAGI (reference sequence).

Sequenced: glioma tissue, nonneoplastic brain tissue, or PBMCs (not recorded which). The rearrangement links TRBV6-6 to TRBJ2-2, with TRBD2 identical over 10 bases. This receptor was taken from a human donor with low-grade glioma or glioblastoma, undergoing nonglioma brain surgery, or in good health (not recorded which). Here the CDR3 reads CASGPVSGRAGITGELFF. The CDR3 bases are TGTGCCAGCGGCCCCGTAAGCGGGAGGGCCGGAATCACCGGGGAGCTGTTTTTT.